This T cell receptor beta chain was profiled in a study of blood T cell repertoires in COVID-19. As for the study in general: Whether acute or convalescent, the COVID-19 samples came from the United States, Italy and Spain. Sample material is recorded as cDNA or gDNA derived from T cells, B-cell-depleted T cells, or PBMCs.

V trimming: 4 bases; J trimming: 5 bases; junction bases outside the gene matches: 1. The germline V gene has CDR1 SQVTM and CDR2 ANQGSEA. This CDR3 is built from 11 residues. As originally analysed: How many nucleated cells were present was estimated from reference gene primer amplification. Produced via immunoSEQ multiplex PCR; TCRdb's table is partial and in-frame only. V and J calls and clone size are copied from that table; D and trimming were computed from the DNA. Of about 200,000 clones listed, 80% to 90% are singletons. The material sequenced was peripheral blood. The origin of this receptor is a woman older than 75 with acute or convalescent COVID-19. This sequence joins TRBV29-1 and TRBJ2-7; 8 bases match TRBD1. CDR3 in DNA: TGCAGCGTTGGCAGGGGGCACGAGCAGTACTTC. Residues: CSVGRGHEQYF.